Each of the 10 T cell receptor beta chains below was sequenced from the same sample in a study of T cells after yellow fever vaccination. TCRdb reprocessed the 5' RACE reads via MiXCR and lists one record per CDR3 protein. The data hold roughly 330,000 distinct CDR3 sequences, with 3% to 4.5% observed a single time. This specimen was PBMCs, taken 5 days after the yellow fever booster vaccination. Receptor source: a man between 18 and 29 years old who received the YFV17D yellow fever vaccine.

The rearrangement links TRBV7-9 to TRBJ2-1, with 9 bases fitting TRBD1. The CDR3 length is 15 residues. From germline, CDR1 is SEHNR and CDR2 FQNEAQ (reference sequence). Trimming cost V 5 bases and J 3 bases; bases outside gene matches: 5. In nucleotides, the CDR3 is TGTGCCAGCAGCCAAGGACAGGGGTTCTACAATGAGCAGTTCTTC. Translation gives CASSQGQGFYNEQFF.

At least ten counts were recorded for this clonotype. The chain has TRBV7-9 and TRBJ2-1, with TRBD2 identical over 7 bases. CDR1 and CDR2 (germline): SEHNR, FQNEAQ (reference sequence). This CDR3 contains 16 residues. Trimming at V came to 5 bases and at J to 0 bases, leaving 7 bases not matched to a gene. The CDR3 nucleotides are TGTGCCAGCAGCCCGATAAGCGGGGCCTCCTACAATGAGCAGTTCTTC. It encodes CASSPISGASYNEQFF.

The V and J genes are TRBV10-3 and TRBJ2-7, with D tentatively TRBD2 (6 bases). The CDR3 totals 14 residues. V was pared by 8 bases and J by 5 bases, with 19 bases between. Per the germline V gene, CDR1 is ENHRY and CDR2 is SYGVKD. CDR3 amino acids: CAIQPGGFNHEQYF. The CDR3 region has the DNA TGTGCCATCCAGCCTGGGGGGTTCAACCACGAGCAGTACTTC.

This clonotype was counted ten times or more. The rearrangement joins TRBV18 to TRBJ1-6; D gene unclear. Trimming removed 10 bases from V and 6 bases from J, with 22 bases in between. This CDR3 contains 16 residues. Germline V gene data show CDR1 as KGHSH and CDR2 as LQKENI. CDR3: CATRRGGSMVNSPLHF. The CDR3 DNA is TGTGCCACCCGCCGGGGAGGGAGTATGGTTAATTCACCCCTCCACTTT.

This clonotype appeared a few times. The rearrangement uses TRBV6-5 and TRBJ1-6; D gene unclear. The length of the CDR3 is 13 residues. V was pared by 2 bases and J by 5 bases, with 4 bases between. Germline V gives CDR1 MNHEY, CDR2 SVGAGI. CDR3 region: CASSYRDNSPLHF. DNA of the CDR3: TGTGCCAGCAGTTACCGGGATAATTCACCCCTCCACTTT.

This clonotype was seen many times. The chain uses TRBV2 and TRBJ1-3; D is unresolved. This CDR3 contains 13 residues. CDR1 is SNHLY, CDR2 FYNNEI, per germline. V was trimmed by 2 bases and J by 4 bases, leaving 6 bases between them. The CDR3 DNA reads TGTGCCAGCAGTGAAAGTGGGGGAAACACCATATATTTT. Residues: CASSESGGNTIYF.

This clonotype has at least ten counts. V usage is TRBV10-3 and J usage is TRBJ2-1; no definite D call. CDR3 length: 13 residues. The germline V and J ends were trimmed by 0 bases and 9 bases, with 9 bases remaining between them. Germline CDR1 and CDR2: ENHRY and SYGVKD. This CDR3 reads CAISESRGGEQFF. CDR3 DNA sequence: TGTGCCATCAGTGAGTCGCGAGGCGGTGAGCAGTTCTTC.

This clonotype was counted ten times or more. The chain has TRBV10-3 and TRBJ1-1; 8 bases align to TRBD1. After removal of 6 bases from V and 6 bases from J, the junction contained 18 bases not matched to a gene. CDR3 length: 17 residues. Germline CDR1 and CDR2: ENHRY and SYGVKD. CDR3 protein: CAIRDPSGTGWLAEAFF. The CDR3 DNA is TGTGCCATCAGAGACCCATCGGGGACAGGTTGGCTCGCTGAAGCTTTCTTT.

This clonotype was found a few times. The chain's CDR3 is CASRRTTGLETQYF. The CDR3 DNA reads as TGTGCCAGCAGGCGAACGACAGGGTTGGAGACCCAGTACTTC. This chain uses TRBV7-2 with TRBJ2-5; 7 bases agree with TRBD1. Trimming took 6 bases from V and 5 from J; bases not matched to a gene: 9. The CDR3 has 14 residues. Germline V gene data show CDR1 as SGHTA and CDR2 as FQGNSA.

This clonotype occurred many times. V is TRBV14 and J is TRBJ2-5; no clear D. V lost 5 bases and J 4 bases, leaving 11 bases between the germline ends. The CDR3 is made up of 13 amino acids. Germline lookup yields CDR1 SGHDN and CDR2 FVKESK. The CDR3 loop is CASSTQMGETQYF. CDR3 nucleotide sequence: TGTGCCAGCAGCACTCAAATGGGAGAGACCCAGTACTTC.